One and the same sample provided the 22 T cell receptor beta chains below, sequenced in a study of identical twins. Each CDR3 protein gets one entry after TCRdb re-called the 5' RACE reads with MiXCR. The sample lists roughly 1,500,000 distinct CDR3 sequences, under 35% occurring once. Sequencing was carried out using cord blood. All receptors derive from a newborn girl in good health.

Only a few counts were recorded for this clonotype. This chain links TRBV4-1 with TRBJ2-1; D is perhaps TRBD2 (5 bases). The CDR3 totals 15 residues. Germline CDR1 reads MGHRA; CDR2 reads YSYEKL. V lost 4 bases and J 8 bases, leaving 18 bases between the germline ends. CDR3 protein: CASSPGGLVYYEQFF. CDR3 bases: TGCGCCAGCAGCCCCGGCGGGCTAGTATATTATGAGCAGTTCTTC.

This clonotype occurred a few times. This chain links TRBV12-3 or TRBV12-4 with TRBJ2-7; D unclear. The CDR3 extends over 14 amino acids. Trimming shortened V by 6 bases and J by 3 bases, and 15 bases separated the two germline ends. For the CDR3, the DNA is TGTGCCAGCAGCTCTTCCAGCTCCGGCTACGAGCAGTACTTC. Its translation: CASSSSSSGYEQYF.

This clonotype occurred a few times. V is TRBV4-2 and J is TRBJ1-1; TRBD1 agrees at 7 bases. The germline gives CDR1 LGHNA, CDR2 YNFKEQ. There are 15 residues in the CDR3. V shed 0 bases, J shed 5 bases, and the junction held 6 bases outside the gene matches. CDR3 region: CASSQDRKQGTEAFF. The CDR3 DNA reads TGTGCCAGCAGCCAAGATCGTAAACAGGGGACTGAAGCTTTCTTT.

This clonotype was counted ten times or more. The chain joins TRBV5-1 to TRBJ2-3; 7 nucleotides match TRBD1. The junction had 5 bases not matched to a gene; V was cut back by 7 bases and J by 0 bases. This CDR3 has 14 residues. Germline loops: CDR1 SGHRS, CDR2 YFSETQ. CDR3 DNA sequence: TGCGCCAGCGTCCGGGACAGTAGCACAGATACGCAGTATTTT. Translating it yields CASVRDSSTDTQYF.

The chain employs TRBV2 and TRBJ1-1, with TRBD1 matching 9 bases. This CDR3 is 14 amino acids long. Germline V gene data show CDR1 as SNHLY and CDR2 as FYNNEI. Trimming removed 8 bases from V and 3 bases from J; junction bases left unmatched: 7. The CDR3 reads CASGKDRGYTEAFF. The CDR3, as DNA: TGTGCCAGCGGCAAGGACAGGGGATACACTGAAGCTTTCTTT.

In the case of this clonotype: At one end, the junction sequence differs from germline, possibly due to a read error. The rearrangement links TRBV7-2 to TRBJ2-1; 10 bases fit TRBD2. Gene TRBJ2-7 matches the end of the DNA better, so the J call may be wrong. The CDR3 loop spans 18 amino acids. Per the germline V gene, CDR1 is SGHTA and CDR2 is FQGNSA. This CDR3 is CASSLGASSGSSYNEQYF. The CDR3 nucleotides are TGTGCTAGCAGCTTAGGGGCTTCTAGCGGGAGCTCCTACAATGAGCAGTACTTC.

This chain connects TRBV19 to TRBJ1-2; 8 bases are shared with TRBD1. Unmatched junction bases numbered 5, after V lost 7 bases and J lost 7 bases. This CDR3 region has 12 residues. Germline V CDR1 and CDR2: LNHDA, SQIVND (reference sequence). CDR3: CASTQDRAGYTF. The DNA for the CDR3 is TGTGCCAGTACTCAGGACAGGGCTGGCTACACCTTC. The full variable domain, rest sourced from reference TRBV19 and TRBJ1-2, is DGGITQSPKYLFRKEGQNVTLSCEQNLNHDAMYWYRQDPGQGLRLIYYSQIVNDFQKGDIAEGYSVSREKKESFPLTVTSAQKNPTAFYLCASTQDRAGYTFGSGTRLTVV.

This clonotype was observed a handful of times. This sequence joins TRBV20-1 and TRBJ1-5, with TRBD1 as a possible D gene (5 bases). Germline values: CDR1 DFQATT, CDR2 SNEGSKA (reference sequence). The CDR3 contains 14 residues. Trimming cost V 3 bases and J 7 bases, with 16 bases left between them. The CDR3 spells CSARVTGGEQPQHF. The CDR3 coding sequence is TGCAGTGCTAGGGTGACGGGAGGGGAACAGCCCCAGCATTTT.

For this clonotype: The junction shows a germline mismatch at one end, possibly a read error. In nucleotides, the CDR3 is TGTGCCCGCAGCTTCGGGGGTTCCAAAAACATTCAGTACTTC. As protein: CARSFGGSKNIQYF. The gene calls are TRBV5-6 and TRBJ2-4; tentative D call: TRBD2 (6 bases). CDR3 length: 14 amino acids. CDR1 SGHDT and CDR2 YYEEEE come from the germline V gene.

Only a few counts were recorded for this clonotype. The V gene is TRBV18, the J gene TRBJ1-1; D uncertain. Trimming cost V 3 bases and J 1 base, with 12 bases left between them. The CDR3 extends over 15 amino acids. Germline CDR1 reads KGHSH; CDR2 reads LQKENI. For the CDR3, the DNA is TGTGCCAGCTCACCTATGGGGAATACGAACACTGAAGCTTTCTTT. Residues: CASSPMGNTNTEAFF.

V and J are TRBV2 and TRBJ2-7; D may be TRBD2 (6 bases). Germline CDR1 reads SNHLY; CDR2 reads FYNNEI. The CDR3 runs to 13 residues. V shed 6 bases and J shed 7 bases, with 16 bases lying between them. In nucleotides, the CDR3 is TGTGCCAGCAGGAGGATGCTAGCGAATGAGCAGTACTTC. This translates into CASRRMLANEQYF.

The CDR3 DNA reads as TGTGCCAGCAGTTGGTTACGGGCGGGGAGCACAGATACGCAGTATTTT. This translates into CASSWLRAGSTDTQYF. The chain uses TRBV6-5 and TRBJ2-3; possibly TRBD2 for D (6 bases). Trimming took off 4 bases at V and 0 bases at J, with 14 bases between the two ends. CDR1 is MNHEY and CDR2 is SVGAGI in the germline V gene. CDR3 size: 16 residues.

V usage is TRBV7-9 and J usage is TRBJ1-5; D unclear. This CDR3 is 13 amino acids long. Between the trimmed V and J ends, which lost 3 bases and 7 bases, there was a span of 10 bases. Germline V CDR1 and CDR2: SEHNR, FQNEAQ (reference sequence). The CDR3 DNA is TGTGCCAGCAGCTTTGGATCGGGACAGCCCCAGCATTTT. It is translated as CASSFGSGQPQHF.

V gene TRBV7-9 combines with J gene TRBJ1-1, with D perhaps matching TRBD1 (5 bases). Germline V gene data show CDR1 as SEHNR and CDR2 as FQNEAQ (reference sequence). The V end was cut by 4 bases, the J end by 8 bases, with 17 bases between. The CDR3 loop spans 14 amino acids. The CDR3 loop reads CASSSPRAGTEAFF. The CDR3 region has the DNA TGTGCCAGCAGCTCCCCTCGCGCAGGGACCGAAGCTTTCTTT.

In its sample, this clonotype was seen a few times. The chain recombines TRBV14 with TRBJ2-1; D is perhaps TRBD2 (6 bases). The germline CDR1 and CDR2 sequences are SGHDN and FVKESK. V was pared by 3 bases and J by 3 bases, with 21 bases between. The CDR3 has 18 amino acids. The CDR3 protein is CASSHPKSGLGHYNEQFF. In DNA, the CDR3 is TGTGCCAGCAGCCACCCTAAAAGCGGGCTTGGGCACTACAATGAGCAGTTCTTC.

V is TRBV20-1 and J is TRBJ2-4; D perhaps matches TRBD1 (5 bases). The CDR3 is 16 residues long. From germline, CDR1 is DFQATT and CDR2 SNEGSKA (reference sequence). Trimming shortened V by 0 bases and J by 8 bases, and 20 bases separated the two germline ends. The CDR3 loop reads CSARDPQRTSADIQYF. The CDR3 DNA reads as TGCAGTGCTAGAGATCCCCAACGGACATCGGCAGACATTCAGTACTTC.

The rearrangement links TRBV10-3 to TRBJ1-1; weak D call: TRBD1 (5 bases). The germline gives CDR1 ENHRY, CDR2 SYGVKD. V shed 1 base and J shed 1 base, with 10 bases lying between them. The CDR3 is 15 amino acids. The CDR3 sequence is CAISEFETGNTEAFF. The CDR3 coding sequence is TGTGCCATCAGTGAGTTCGAAACAGGGAACACTGAAGCTTTCTTT.

This clonotype was seen only a few times. The chain employs TRBV20-1 and TRBJ2-1; TRBD2 matches at 14 bases. J gave up 3 bases and V 3 bases, and 4 bases lay outside the gene matches. Per germline, CDR1 DFQATT and CDR2 SNEGSKA (reference sequence). The CDR3 runs to 16 residues. CDR3 residues: CSARTSGGAGYNEQFF. The CDR3 DNA sequence: TGCAGTGCTAGGACTAGCGGGGGGGCCGGCTACAATGAGCAGTTCTTC.

The chain has TRBV20-1 and TRBJ1-6; D perhaps matches TRBD1 (5 bases). This CDR3 spans 11 amino acids. CDR1 is DFQATT and CDR2 is SNEGSKA in the germline V gene (reference sequence). V shed 6 bases and J shed 10 bases, with 10 bases lying between them. CDR3 nucleotide sequence: TGCAGTGCCAGGGAGAGGTCACCCCTCCACTTT. Its translation is CSARERSPLHF.

CDR3 sequence (DNA): TGTGCCAGCGACTACCAGAACACCGGGGAGCTGTTTTTT. It yields the protein CASDYQNTGELFF. The J gene is TRBJ2-2, the V gene TRBV6-6, with D tentatively TRBD2 (5 bases). V lost 8 bases, J lost 1 base, and 8 bases lay in between. Germline loops: CDR1 MNHNY, CDR2 SVGAGI (reference sequence). The length of the CDR3 is 13 residues.

The chain has TRBV12-3 or TRBV12-4 and TRBJ2-1, with 8 bases fitting TRBD2. This CDR3 is 14 amino acids long. The trim removed 3 bases at V and 9 bases at J, leaving 7 bases unmatched. CDR3 protein: CASSFRREVGEQFF. The CDR3, as DNA: TGTGCCAGCAGTTTCCGGCGGGAGGTCGGTGAGCAGTTCTTC.

This clonotype showed up just a few times. This rearrangement joins TRBV24-1 to TRBJ2-5, with D perhaps matching TRBD2 (5 bases). The V and J ends lost 2 bases and 5 bases respectively, with 8 bases between them. There are 13 residues in the CDR3. Germline V CDR1 and CDR2: KGHDR, SFDVKD. The chain's CDR3 is CATSDSQRETQYF. In DNA form, the CDR3 reads TGTGCCACCAGTGATTCCCAGCGGGAGACCCAGTACTTC.